This record covers a single TCR beta chain. This specimen belongs to a study of blood T cell repertoires in COVID-19. The CDR3 spans 14 residues. Germline V gene sequence: CDR1 MNHEY, CDR2 SVGEGT. Losses at the gene ends were 5 bases for V and 12 bases for J; bases not matched to a gene: 7. Methods used by the authors: Amplification from reference gene primers served as the basis for estimated nucleated cell counts. Measured with immunoSEQ multiplex PCR; TCRdb has only the in-frame clones, and not every one. V, J and clone size are those of that table, while D and trimming were read from the DNA. The repertoire consists of 130,000 to 150,000 clones, with approximately 81% occurring once and the leading ten covering about 38%.

This chain uses TRBV6-2 or TRBV6-3 with TRBJ2-4, with TRBD2 identical over 13 bases. The sequencing sample was made of peripheral blood. This TCR was recovered from a human donor in a cohort sampled during active COVID-19. For the CDR3, the DNA is TGTGCCAGCAGTCTACTAGCGGGGGGGCCTAATCAGTACTTC. Protein: CASSLLAGGPNQYF.